This T cell receptor (beta chain) was obtained from a study of radiation and T cells in renal cell carcinoma. This clone appeared a single time. Assay used: immunoSEQ multiplex PCR; TCRdb lists only in-frame clones, some missing. The sample yields about 91,000 clones, approximately 83% seen once. The time point: baseline pretreatment blood. Treatment: 15 Gy SBRT to primary tumor, nephrectomy 4 weeks later. V lost 1 base and J 8 bases, leaving 9 bases between the germline ends. CDR1 is SGHVS and CDR2 is FNYEAQ in the germline V gene. The CDR3 is 13 amino acids. The source material was blood, sampled from a patient whose treatment included radiotherapy and nephrectomy. The V and J genes are TRBV7-6 and TRBJ2-1; D is tentatively TRBD1 or TRBD2 (5 bases each). The receptor comes from a man aged 60 to 69 with renal cell carcinoma. The CDR3 DNA is TGTGCCAGCAGCTTAGGAGGGGCCTATGAGCAGTTCTTC. Translation: CASSLGGAYEQFF.